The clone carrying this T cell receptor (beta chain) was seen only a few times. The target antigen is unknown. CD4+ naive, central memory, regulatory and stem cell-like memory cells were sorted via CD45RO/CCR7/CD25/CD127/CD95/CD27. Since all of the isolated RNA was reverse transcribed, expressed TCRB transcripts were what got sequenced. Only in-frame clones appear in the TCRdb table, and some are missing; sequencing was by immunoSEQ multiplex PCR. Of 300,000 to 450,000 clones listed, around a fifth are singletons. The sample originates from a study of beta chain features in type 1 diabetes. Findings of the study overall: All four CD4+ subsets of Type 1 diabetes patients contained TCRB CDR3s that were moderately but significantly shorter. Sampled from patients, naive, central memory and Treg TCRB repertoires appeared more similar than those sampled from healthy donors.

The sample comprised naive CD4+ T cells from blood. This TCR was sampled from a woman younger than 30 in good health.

The CDR3: CASSTSPGEDTQYF. For the CDR3, the DNA is TGTGCCAGCAGCACTAGTCCCGGGGAGGATACGCAGTATTTT. J is TRBJ2-3 and V is TRBV9, with D possibly matching TRBD2 (5 bases). This CDR3 is 14 amino acids long. Germline lookup yields CDR1 SGDLS and CDR2 YYNGEE. The V end was cut by 4 bases, the J end by 6 bases, with 15 bases between. The full variable domain, rest sourced from reference TRBV9 and TRBJ2-3, is DSGVTQTPKHLITATGQRVTLRCSPRSGDLSVYWYQQSLDQGLQFLIQYYNGEERAKGNILERFSAQQFPDLHSELNLSSLELGDSALYFCASSTSPGEDTQYFGPGTRLTVL.